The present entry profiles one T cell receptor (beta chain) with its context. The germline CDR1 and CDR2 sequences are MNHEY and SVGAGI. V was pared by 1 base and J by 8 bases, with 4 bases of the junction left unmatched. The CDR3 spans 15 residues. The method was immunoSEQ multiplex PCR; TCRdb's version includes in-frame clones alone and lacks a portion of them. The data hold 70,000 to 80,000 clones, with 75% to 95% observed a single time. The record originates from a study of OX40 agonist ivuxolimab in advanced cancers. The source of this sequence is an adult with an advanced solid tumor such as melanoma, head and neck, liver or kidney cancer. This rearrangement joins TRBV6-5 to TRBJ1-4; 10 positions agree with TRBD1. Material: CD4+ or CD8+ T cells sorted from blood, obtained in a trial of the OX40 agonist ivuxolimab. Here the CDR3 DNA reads TGTGCCAGCAGTTACTTGGACAGGGGGGGAGAAAAACTGTTTTTT. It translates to CASSYLDRGGEKLFF.